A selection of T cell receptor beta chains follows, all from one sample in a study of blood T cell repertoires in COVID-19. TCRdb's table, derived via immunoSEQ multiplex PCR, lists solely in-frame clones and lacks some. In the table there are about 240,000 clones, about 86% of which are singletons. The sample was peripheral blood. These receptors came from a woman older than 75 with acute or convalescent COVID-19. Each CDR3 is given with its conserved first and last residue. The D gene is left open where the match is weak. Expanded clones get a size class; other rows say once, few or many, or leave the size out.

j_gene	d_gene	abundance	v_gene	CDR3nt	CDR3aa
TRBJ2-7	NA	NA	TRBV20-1	TGCAGTGCTAGTAGGGGCTCCTACGAGCAGTACTTC	CSASRGSYEQYF
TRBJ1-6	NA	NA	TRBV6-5	TGTGCCAGCAGTTACTCACAAAATTTAAATTCACCCCTCCACTTT	CASSYSQNLNSPLHF
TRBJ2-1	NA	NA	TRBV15	TGTGCCACCAGCAGAGATCCTTTCAGCGGATACAATGAGCAGTTCTTC	CATSRDPFSGYNEQFF
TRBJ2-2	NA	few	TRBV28	TGTGCCAGCAGTTTATATCTGTCTCTGAGCACCGGGGAGCTGTTTTTT	CASSLYLSLSTGELFF
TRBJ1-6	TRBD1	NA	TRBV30	TGTGCCTGGAGTGTAAGGGGGCTATCGAAAAATTCACCCCTCCACTTT	CAWSVRGLSKNSPLHF
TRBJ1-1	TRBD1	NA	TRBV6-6	TGTGCCAGCACCCGTAGGGGACAGATGAACACTGAAGCTTTCTTT	CASTRRGQMNTEAFF
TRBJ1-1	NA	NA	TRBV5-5	TGTGCCAGCAGCTTGGTACCGGAGATGAACACTGAAGCTTTCTTT	CASSLVPEMNTEAFF
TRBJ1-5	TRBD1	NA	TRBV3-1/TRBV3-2	TGTGCCAGCAGCCACGGATGGACAGGGGGCGGAAATCAGCCCCAGCATTTT	CASSHGWTGGGNQPQHF
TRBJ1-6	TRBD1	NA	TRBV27	TGTGCCAGCAGGCTATACGGACAGGGTCAGAATTCACCCCTCCACTTT	CASRLYGQGQNSPLHF
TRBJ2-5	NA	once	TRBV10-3	TGTGCCATCAGCTTGGCGGGACCTCAAGAGACCCAGTACTTC	CAISLAGPQETQYF
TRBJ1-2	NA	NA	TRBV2	TGTGCCAGCAGGCGGGAGGTCTATGGCTACACCTTC	CASRREVYGYTF
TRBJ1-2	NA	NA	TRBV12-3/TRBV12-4	TGTGCCAGCAGCCCCCCGTATAACTATGGCTACACCTTC	CASSPPYNYGYTF
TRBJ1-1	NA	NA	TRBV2	TGTGCCAGCAGTGGGGCCAAACTTGAAGCTTTCTTT	CASSGAKLEAFF
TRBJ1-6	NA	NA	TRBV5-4	TGTGCCAGCAGCCCCGGAGGGGATCCCTATAATTCACCCCTCCACTTT	CASSPGGDPYNSPLHF
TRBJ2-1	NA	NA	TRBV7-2	TGTGCCAGCAGCTTAGATCCAGCTAGGAATGAGCAGTTCTTC	CASSLDPARNEQFF
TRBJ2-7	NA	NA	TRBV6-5	TGTGCCAGCAGTTACAGGCGGTTGGGTTACGAGCAGTACTTC	CASSYRRLGYEQYF
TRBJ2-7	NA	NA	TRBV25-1	TGTGCCAGCAAAAAGGACATTCCCCACGAGCAGTACTTC	CASKKDIPHEQYF
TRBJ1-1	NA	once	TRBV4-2	TGTGCCAGCAGCCAACCCGGACAGATGAACACTGAAGCTTTCTTT	CASSQPGQMNTEAFF
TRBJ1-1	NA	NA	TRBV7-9	TGTGCCAGCAGCTTAGAATGGGCCAGGAACACTGAAGCTTTCTTT	CASSLEWARNTEAFF
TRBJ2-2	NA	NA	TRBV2	TGTGCCAGTCTTCCGGACTTTACAGGGTCCCGGGAGCTGTTTTTT	CASLPDFTGSRELFF
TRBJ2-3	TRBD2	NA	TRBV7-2	TGTGCCAGCAGCTCCTCGACTAGCGGTGATACGCAGTATTTT	CASSSSTSGDTQYF
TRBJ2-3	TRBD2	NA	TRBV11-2	TGTGCCAGCAGCCAGGCGGGAGGGGTGCCCTCAGATACGCAGTATTTT	CASSQAGGVPSDTQYF
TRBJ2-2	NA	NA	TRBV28	TGTGCCAGCAGTTTTTGGGGCTGGGATTTCCTGTTTTTT	CASSFWGWDFLFF
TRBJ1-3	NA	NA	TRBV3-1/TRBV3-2	TGTGCCAGCAGCCAAGATGCGGCACCTGGAAACACCATATATTTT	CASSQDAAPGNTIYF
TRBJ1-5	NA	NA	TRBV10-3	NA	CAISESILEKGEGQPQHF
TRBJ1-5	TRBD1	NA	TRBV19	TGTGCCAGTAATCCGGGACAGGCGATCCAGCCCCAGCATTTT	CASNPGQAIQPQHF
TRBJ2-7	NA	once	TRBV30	TGTGCCTGGAGTGTTCAGGGGTACGAGCAGTACTTC	CAWSVQGYEQYF
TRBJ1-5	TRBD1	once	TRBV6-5	TGTGCCAGCAGCGACAGGGGGCGCCTGCAGCCCCAGCATTTT	CASSDRGRLQPQHF
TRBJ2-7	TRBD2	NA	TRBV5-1	TGCGCCAGCAGCTTGGGACTAGACAGACGGGAGGACGAGCAGTACTTC	CASSLGLDRREDEQYF
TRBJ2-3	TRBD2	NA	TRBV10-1	TGCGCCAGCAGTGAGGGACTAGCGTTCCCGCAGTATTTT	CASSEGLAFPQYF
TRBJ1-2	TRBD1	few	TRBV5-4	TGTGCCAGCAGCTTCCTGGTCGCAGGGGGCTATGGCTACACCTTC	CASSFLVAGGYGYTF
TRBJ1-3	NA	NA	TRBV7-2	TGTGCCAGCAGCTTATTATCTGGAAACACCATATATTTT	CASSLLSGNTIYF
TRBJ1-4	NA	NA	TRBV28	TGTGCCAGCAGTTTACACCCGTCGGGGATTGCAACTAATGAAAAACTGTTTTTT	CASSLHPSGIATNEKLFF
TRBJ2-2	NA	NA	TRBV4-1	TGCGCCAGCAGCCAGCCTCCACGGGACACCGGGGAGCTGTTTTTT	CASSQPPRDTGELFF
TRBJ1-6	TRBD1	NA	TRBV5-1	TGCGCCAGCAGCCAAAGGACAGGGCTACTCTCGCCTAATTCACCCCTCCACTTT	CASSQRTGLLSPNSPLHF
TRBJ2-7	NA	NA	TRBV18	TGTGCCAGCTCCTCAACCCGGGACGAGCAGTACTTC	CASSSTRDEQYF
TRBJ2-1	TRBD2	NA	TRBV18	TGTGCCAGCTCACCCGGACTAGCGATTGAGCAGTTCTTC	CASSPGLAIEQFF
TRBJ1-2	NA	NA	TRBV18	TGTGCCAGCTCAGCCTCGAAGGGAGAACACTATGGCTACACCTTC	CASSASKGEHYGYTF
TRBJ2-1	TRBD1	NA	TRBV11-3	TGTGCCAGCAGCTTAGTGTCGGGGACAGGGGCCTACAATGAGCAGTTCTTC	CASSLVSGTGAYNEQFF
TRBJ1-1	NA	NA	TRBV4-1	TGCGCCAGCAGCCAGGGGGCGAACACTGAAGCTTTCTTT	CASSQGANTEAFF
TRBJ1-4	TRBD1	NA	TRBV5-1	TGCGCCAGCAGCTTTGGACAGGGGACAACTAATGAAAAACTGTTTTTT	CASSFGQGTTNEKLFF
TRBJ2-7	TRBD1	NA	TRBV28	TGTGCCAGCAGTTTCCCTGACAGGGGCCTAAGGGAGCAGTACTTC	CASSFPDRGLREQYF
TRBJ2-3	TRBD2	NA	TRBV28	TGTGCCAGCAGGCCACTAGCGGGGGTTGTAGATACGCAGTATTTT	CASRPLAGVVDTQYF
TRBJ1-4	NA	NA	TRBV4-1	TGCGCCAGCAGTTACGACAGCTGGGCTGAAAAACTGTTTTTT	CASSYDSWAEKLFF
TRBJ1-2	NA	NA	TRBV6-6	TGTGCCAGCATTCCTCCCGGCAGGGTCTATGGCTACACCTTC	CASIPPGRVYGYTF
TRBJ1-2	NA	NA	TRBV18	TGTGCCAGCTCACCACGGGGGCTGAGTGGCTACACCTTC	CASSPRGLSGYTF
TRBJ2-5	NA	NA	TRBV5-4	TGTGCCAGCAGCTTGAAGGGGGTTGAGACCCAGTACTTC	CASSLKGVETQYF
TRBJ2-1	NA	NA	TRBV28	TGTGCCGGCAGTTTCATGGCGGGTTTCCACAATGAGCAGTTCTTC	CAGSFMAGFHNEQFF
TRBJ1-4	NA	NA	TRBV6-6	TGTGCCAGCAGTTACGGGCAGGGCAACAATGAAAAACTGTTTTTT	CASSYGQGNNEKLFF